The 18 T cell receptor beta chains below come from one sample, sequenced in a study of cytotoxic CD8 clonotypes in ibrutinib-treated CLL. Only in-frame clones appear in the TCRdb table, and some are missing; sequencing was by immunoSEQ multiplex PCR. The table records roughly 250,000 clones, about three quarters of them present only once. Sequencing used PBMCs, obtained after 24 months of ibrutinib treatment. The receptors here all came from a human donor with chronic lymphocytic leukemia.

The V gene is TRBV28, the J gene TRBJ1-2; D is unresolved. V gave up 10 bases and J gave up 4 bases, with 22 bases separating them. Germline V gene sequence: CDR1 MDHEN, CDR2 SYDVKM. There are 15 residues in the CDR3. CDR3 in DNA: TGTGCCACCTCCAACGTGGCAGATCTCCTCTATGGCTACACCTTC. It encodes CATSNVADLLYGYTF.

This clone has more than one count but fewer than ten. This rearrangement joins TRBV7-3 to TRBJ2-3; 9 positions agree with TRBD1. V trimming: 3 bases; J trimming: 7 bases; junction bases outside the gene matches: 8. This CDR3 has 15 residues. The germline gives CDR1 SGHTA, CDR2 FQGTGA. The CDR3, as DNA: TGTGCCAGCAGCTTCGCCGGGACAGGGAGATATACGCAGTATTTT. This gives the protein CASSFAGTGRYTQYF.

The chain carries TRBV6-5 and TRBJ1-1; TRBD1 might be the D (6 bases). Trimming left V 6 bases short and J 1 base short, with 12 bases between. There are 14 residues in the CDR3. Germline V gene data show CDR1 as MNHEY and CDR2 as SVGAGI. The CDR3 reads CASSPGAANTEAFF. As DNA, the CDR3 is TGTGCCAGCAGCCCGGGGGCGGCGAACACTGAAGCTTTCTTT.

This clone was picked up a small number of times. The rearrangement joins TRBV28 to TRBJ1-2; 8 bases are a match to TRBD1. Germline V lookup: CDR1 MDHEN, CDR2 SYDVKM. The CDR3 loop spans 14 amino acids. After removal of 4 bases from V and 8 bases from J, the junction contained 9 bases not matched to a gene. The DNA for the CDR3 is TGTGCCAGCAGTTACCAGGACAGGGCAGGGGGCTACACCTTC. It is translated as CASSYQDRAGGYTF.

The gene calls are TRBV18 and TRBJ2-2; 9 bases map to TRBD1. The CDR3 spans 16 residues. Trimming took 3 bases from V and 5 from J; bases not matched to a gene: 7. From germline, CDR1 is KGHSH and CDR2 LQKENI. As DNA, the CDR3 is TGTGCCAGCTCACCGCCGGGACAGGGTAATACCGGGGAGCTGTTTTTT. This sequence encodes CASSPPGQGNTGELFF.

The V and J genes are TRBV5-1 and TRBJ2-3; 9 bases agree with TRBD2. V lost 0 bases to trimming and J lost 6 bases; unmatched junction nucleotides: 8. The CDR3 is made up of 16 amino acids. CDR1 and CDR2 (germline): SGHRS, YFSETQ. In DNA form, the CDR3 reads TGCGCCAGCAGCTTGGCCGCAGCGGGAGGAACGGATACGCAGTATTTT. Its translation is CASSLAAAGGTDTQYF.

The CDR3 DNA sequence: TGTGCCAGCAGCTTAGTCCCGAACACTGAAGCTTTCTTT. Protein product: CASSLVPNTEAFF. V is TRBV11-2 and J is TRBJ1-1; no firm D call. CDR1 is SGHAT, CDR2 FQNNGV, per germline. This CDR3 spans 13 amino acids. V was shortened by 1 base and J by 1 base, with 4 bases between the two germline ends.

This CDR3 reads CASSLVGATNEKLFF. CDR3 bases: TGTGCCAGCAGTTTAGTGGGGGCAACTAATGAAAAACTGTTTTTT. The chain has TRBV28 and TRBJ1-4; perhaps TRBD1 as D (5 bases). V was cut by 2 bases and J by 0 bases, with 7 bases left in between. Germline CDR1 is MDHEN and CDR2 is SYDVKM. There are 15 residues in the CDR3.

The gene calls are TRBV5-4 and TRBJ2-7; D is undetermined. Per the germline V gene, CDR1 is SGHNT and CDR2 is YYREEE (reference sequence). Trimming stripped 4 bases from V and 7 bases from J, with 15 bases between. This CDR3 is 13 amino acids long. The CDR3 loop is CASSTGATGEQYF. CDR3 sequence (DNA): TGTGCCAGCAGCACCGGAGCCACCGGAGAGCAGTACTTC.

The chain joins TRBV4-1 to TRBJ2-7, with D maybe TRBD1 (6 bases). Germline V gene data show CDR1 as MGHRA and CDR2 as YSYEKL. V lost 4 bases and J lost 5, with 12 bases in between. The CDR3 spans 13 residues. The CDR3 spells CASSPFEGDEQYF. In nucleotides, the CDR3 is TGCGCCAGCAGCCCCTTTGAGGGGGACGAGCAGTACTTC.

CDR3 in DNA: TGTGCCAGCAGCTTAAGGTCCCGGGGCACCGGGGAGCTGTTTTTT. Its translation is CASSLRSRGTGELFF. The chain links TRBV7-2 to TRBJ2-2; the D gene is possibly TRBD2 (5 bases). CDR1 and CDR2 (germline): SGHTA, FQGNSA. The germline V and J ends were trimmed by 2 bases and 4 bases, with 11 bases remaining between them. The CDR3 sequence is 15 residues long.

CDR3 nucleotides: TGCAGCGTTGCGATTTTCGGATCTGGAAACACCATATATTTT. Protein: CSVAIFGSGNTIYF. The chain couples TRBV29-1 to TRBJ1-3; D is undetermined. The CDR3 extends over 14 amino acids. Germline V CDR1 and CDR2: SQVTM, ANQGSEA. V was trimmed by 4 bases and J by 1 base, leaving 11 bases between them.

The chain links TRBV28 to TRBJ1-2; no clear D gene. Trimming stripped 3 bases from V and 4 bases from J, with 15 bases between. Germline CDR1 and CDR2: MDHEN and SYDVKM. This CDR3 region has 15 residues. CDR3 nucleotides: TGTGCCAGCAGTTTTGGGGAGGAGTCTATCTATGGCTACACCTTC. As protein: CASSFGEESIYGYTF.

J is TRBJ1-1 and V is TRBV5-4, with 7 bases fitting TRBD1. With V trimmed by 4 bases and J by 1 base, 13 bases remained unmatched. Germline assignment: CDR1 SGHNT and CDR2 YYREEE (reference sequence). The CDR3 consists of 17 residues. Here the CDR3 DNA reads TGTGCCAGCAGCACAGGGACAGTGTACTCTCCGAACACTGAAGCTTTCTTT. It yields the protein CASSTGTVYSPNTEAFF.

The chain is built from TRBV30 and TRBJ1-1; 8 bases line up with TRBD1. Losses at the gene ends were 4 bases for V and 6 bases for J; bases not matched to a gene: 4. The germline CDR1 and CDR2 sequences are GTSNPN and SVGIG (reference sequence). CDR3 length equals 12 residues. CDR3 sequence reads: CAWNAGGSEAFF. CDR3 bases: TGTGCCTGGAACGCAGGGGGCTCTGAAGCTTTCTTT.

This chain joins TRBV10-3 and TRBJ1-2; 9 bases align to TRBD1. This CDR3 spans 15 amino acids. Losses at the gene ends were 4 bases for V and 6 bases for J; bases not matched to a gene: 9. Germline V gene data show CDR1 as ENHRY and CDR2 as SYGVKD. CDR3 sequence reads: CAISVWTGAQHGYTF. CDR3 coding DNA: TGTGCCATCAGTGTCTGGACAGGGGCGCAGCATGGCTACACCTTC.

The genes are TRBV5-3 and TRBJ1-5; D unclear. TRBV5-3 is an ORF; its function is uncertain. The V and J ends lost 4 bases and 4 bases respectively, with 12 bases between them. The CDR3 is 14 amino acids. In DNA form, the CDR3 reads TGTGCCAGAAGCGCAGAGAATTGGAATCAGCCCCAGCATTTT. Translated: CARSAENWNQPQHF.

The CDR3 protein is CASSLNGQETQYF. DNA of the CDR3: TGCGCCAGCAGCTTGAACGGGCAAGAGACCCAGTACTTC. This chain joins TRBV5-1 and TRBJ2-5; D is undetermined. Trimming took 1 base from V and 2 from J, leaving 6 bases between them. There are 13 residues in the CDR3. Germline-derived CDR1 and CDR2 are SGHRS and YFSETQ.